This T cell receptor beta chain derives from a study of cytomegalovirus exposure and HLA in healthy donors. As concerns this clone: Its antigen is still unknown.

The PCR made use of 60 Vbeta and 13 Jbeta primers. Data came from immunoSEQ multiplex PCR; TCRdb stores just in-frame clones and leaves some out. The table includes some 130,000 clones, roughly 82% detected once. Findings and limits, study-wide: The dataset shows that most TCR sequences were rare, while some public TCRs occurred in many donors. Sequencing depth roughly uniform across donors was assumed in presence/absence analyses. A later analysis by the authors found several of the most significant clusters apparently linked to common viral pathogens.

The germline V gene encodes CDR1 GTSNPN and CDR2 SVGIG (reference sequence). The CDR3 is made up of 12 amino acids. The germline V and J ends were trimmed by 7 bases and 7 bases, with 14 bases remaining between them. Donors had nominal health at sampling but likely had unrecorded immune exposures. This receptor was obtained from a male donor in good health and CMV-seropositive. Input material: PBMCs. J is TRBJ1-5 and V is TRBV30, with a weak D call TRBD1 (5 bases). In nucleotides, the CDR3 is TGTGCCTCGAAGTGGGAGGGGCAGCCCCAGCATTTT. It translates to CASKWEGQPQHF. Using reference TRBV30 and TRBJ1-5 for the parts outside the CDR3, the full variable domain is SQTIHQWPATLVQPVGSPLSLECTVEGTSNPNLYWYRQAAGRGLQLLFYSVGIGQISSEVPQNLSASRPQDRQFILSSKKLLLSDSGFYLCASKWEGQPQHFGDGTRLSIL.